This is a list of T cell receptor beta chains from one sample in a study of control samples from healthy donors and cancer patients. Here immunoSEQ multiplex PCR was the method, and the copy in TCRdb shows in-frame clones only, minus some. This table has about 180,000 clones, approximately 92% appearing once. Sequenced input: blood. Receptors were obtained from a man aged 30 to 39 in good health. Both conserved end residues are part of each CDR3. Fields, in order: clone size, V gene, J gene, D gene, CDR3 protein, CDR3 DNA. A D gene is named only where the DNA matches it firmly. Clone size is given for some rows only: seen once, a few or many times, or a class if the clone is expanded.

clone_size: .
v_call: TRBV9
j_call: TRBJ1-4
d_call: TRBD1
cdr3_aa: CASTETGVPGEKLFF
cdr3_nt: TGTGCCAGCACCGAAACAGGGGTGCCGGGTGAAAAACTGTTTTTT

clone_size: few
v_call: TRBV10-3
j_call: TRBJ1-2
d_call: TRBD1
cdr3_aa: CASRRTGGEGYGYTF
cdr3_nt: TGTGCCTCCCGACGGACAGGGGGCGAAGGCTATGGCTACACCTTC

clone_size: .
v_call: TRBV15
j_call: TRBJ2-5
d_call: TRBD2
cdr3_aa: CATSGGGSFETQYF
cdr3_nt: TGTGCCACCAGCGGGGGGGGAAGCTTTGAGACCCAGTACTTC

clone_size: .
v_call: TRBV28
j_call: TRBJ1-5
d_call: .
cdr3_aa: CASSLWGTNSNQPQHF
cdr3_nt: TGTGCCAGCAGTTTATGGGGCACTAATAGCAATCAGCCCCAGCATTTT

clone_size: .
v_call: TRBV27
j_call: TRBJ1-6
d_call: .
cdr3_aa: CASSPRRESPLHF
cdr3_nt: TGTGCCAGCAGCCCCAGACGAGAATCACCCCTCCACTTT

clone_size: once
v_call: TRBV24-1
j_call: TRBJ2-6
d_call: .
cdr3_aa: CATMGPSGANVLTF
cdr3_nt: TGTGCCACCATGGGCCCCTCCGGGGCCAACGTCCTGACTTTC

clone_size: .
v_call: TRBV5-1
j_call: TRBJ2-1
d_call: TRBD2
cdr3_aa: CASSLVTSGAGFF
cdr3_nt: TGCGCCAGCAGCTTGGTGACTAGCGGGGCTGGGTTCTTC

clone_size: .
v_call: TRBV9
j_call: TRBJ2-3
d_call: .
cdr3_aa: CASSVGLAQTSPEDTQYF
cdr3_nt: TGTGCCAGCAGCGTAGGATTAGCGCAAACCTCCCCCGAAGATACGCAGTATTTT

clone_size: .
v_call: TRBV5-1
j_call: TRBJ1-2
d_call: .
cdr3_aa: CASSFGGENYGYTF
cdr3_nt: TGCGCCAGCAGCTTCGGAGGGGAGAACTATGGCTACACCTTC

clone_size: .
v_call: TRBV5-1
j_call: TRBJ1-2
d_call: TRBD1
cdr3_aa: CASTSSIQGYGYTF
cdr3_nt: TGCGCCAGCACCTCAAGTATACAGGGGTATGGCTACACCTTC

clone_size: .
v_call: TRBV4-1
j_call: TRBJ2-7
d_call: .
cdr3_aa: CASSPGGLAHEQYF
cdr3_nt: TGCGCCAGCAGCCCCGGAGGCCTGGCCCACGAGCAGTACTTC

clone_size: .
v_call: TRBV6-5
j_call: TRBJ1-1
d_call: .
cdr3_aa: CASIYPRDEAFF
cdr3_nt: TGTGCCAGCATTTACCCGCGGGACGAAGCTTTCTTT

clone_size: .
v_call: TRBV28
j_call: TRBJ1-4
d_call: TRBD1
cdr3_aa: CASRDRGQNNEKLFF
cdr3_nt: TGTGCCAGCAGGGACAGGGGGCAGAATAATGAAAAACTGTTTTTT

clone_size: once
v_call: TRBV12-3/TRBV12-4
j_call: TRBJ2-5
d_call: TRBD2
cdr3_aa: CASTTSGQETQYF
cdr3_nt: TGTGCCAGCACCACTAGCGGACAAGAGACCCAGTACTTC

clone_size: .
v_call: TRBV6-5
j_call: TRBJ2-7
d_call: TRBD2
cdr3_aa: CASRSLGGTYEQYF
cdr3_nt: TGTGCCAGCAGGAGTCTGGGAGGGACCTACGAGCAGTACTTC

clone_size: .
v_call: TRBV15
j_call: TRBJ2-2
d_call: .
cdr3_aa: CATSRGDQNTGELFF
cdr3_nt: TGTGCCACCAGCAGAGGGGACCAGAACACCGGGGAGCTGTTTTTT

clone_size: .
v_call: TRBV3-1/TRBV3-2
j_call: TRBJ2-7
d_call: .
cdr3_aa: CASSLSSYEQYF
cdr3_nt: TGTGCCAGCAGCCTTAGCTCCTACGAGCAGTACTTC

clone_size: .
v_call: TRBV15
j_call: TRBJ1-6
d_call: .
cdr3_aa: CATSREDGSPLHF
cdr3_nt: TGTGCCACCAGCAGAGAAGATGGGTCACCCCTCCACTTT

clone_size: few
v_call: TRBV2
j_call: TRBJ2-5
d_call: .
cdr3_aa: CASSGDFQETQYF
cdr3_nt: TGTGCCAGCAGCGGGGACTTTCAAGAGACCCAGTACTTC

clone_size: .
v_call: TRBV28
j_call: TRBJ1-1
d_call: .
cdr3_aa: CASSWAGVNTEAFF
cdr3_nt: TGTGCCAGCAGTTGGGCAGGGGTGAACACTGAAGCTTTCTTT

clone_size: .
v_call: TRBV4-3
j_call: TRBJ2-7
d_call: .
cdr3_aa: CASSQEGGYEQYF
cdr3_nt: TGCGCCAGCAGCCAAGAAGGGGGCTACGAGCAGTACTTC

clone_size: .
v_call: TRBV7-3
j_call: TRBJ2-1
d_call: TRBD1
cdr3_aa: CASSRGQGGNEQFF
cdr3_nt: TGTGCCAGCAGCCGGGGACAGGGGGGCAATGAGCAGTTCTTC

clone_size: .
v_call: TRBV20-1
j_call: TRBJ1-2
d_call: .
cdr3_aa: CSASSGGRDGYTF
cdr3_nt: TGCAGTGCTAGTTCTGGGGGGCGAGATGGCTACACCTTC

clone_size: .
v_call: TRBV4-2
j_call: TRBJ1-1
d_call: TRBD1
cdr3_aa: CASSQEFPDRGTEAFF
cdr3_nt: TGTGCCAGCAGCCAAGAGTTTCCGGACAGGGGTACTGAAGCTTTCTTT

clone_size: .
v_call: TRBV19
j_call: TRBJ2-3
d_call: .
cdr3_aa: CASSIGGVITDTQYF
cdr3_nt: TGTGCCAGTAGTATAGGTGGGGTTATAACAGATACGCAGTATTTT

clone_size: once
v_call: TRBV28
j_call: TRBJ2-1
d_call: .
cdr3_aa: CASSLPDTQSREQFF
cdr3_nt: TGTGCCAGCAGTTTGCCGGACACCCAGAGCCGGGAGCAGTTCTTC

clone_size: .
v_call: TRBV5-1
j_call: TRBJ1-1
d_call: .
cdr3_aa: CASSLAARMNTEAFF
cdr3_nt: TGCGCCAGCAGCTTGGCGGCCAGAATGAACACTGAAGCTTTCTTT

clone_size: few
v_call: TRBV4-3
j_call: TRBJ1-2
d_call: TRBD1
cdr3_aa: CASSQDKSGTVYGYTF
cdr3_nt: TGCGCCAGCAGCCAAGATAAGTCCGGGACAGTATATGGCTACACCTTC

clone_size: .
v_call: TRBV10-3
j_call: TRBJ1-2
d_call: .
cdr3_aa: CASSTGRQEANYGYTF
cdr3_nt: TGTGCTAGCTCCACGGGCAGACAGGAAGCTAACTATGGCTACACCTTC

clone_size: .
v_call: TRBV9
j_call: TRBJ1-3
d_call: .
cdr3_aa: CASSVGGTGNTIYF
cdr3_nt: TGTGCCAGCAGCGTAGGGGGAACTGGAAACACCATATATTTT

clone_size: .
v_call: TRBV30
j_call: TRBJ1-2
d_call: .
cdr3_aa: CAWSVEGYGYTF
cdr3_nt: TGTGCCTGGAGTGTAGAGGGGTATGGCTACACCTTC

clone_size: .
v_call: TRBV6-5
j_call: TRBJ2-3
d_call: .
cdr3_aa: CASRGGGVTDTQYF
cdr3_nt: TGTGCCAGCAGGGGGGGCGGTGTCACAGATACGCAGTATTTT

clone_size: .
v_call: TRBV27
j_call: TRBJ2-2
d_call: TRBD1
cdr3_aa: CASSLQGPNTGELFF
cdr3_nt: TGTGCCAGCAGCCTACAGGGGCCGAACACCGGGGAGCTGTTTTTT

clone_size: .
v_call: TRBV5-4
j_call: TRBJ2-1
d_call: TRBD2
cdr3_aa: CASSLASGRSSYNEQFF
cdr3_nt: TGTGCCAGCAGCTTGGCTAGCGGGAGGTCCTCCTACAATGAGCAGTTCTTC

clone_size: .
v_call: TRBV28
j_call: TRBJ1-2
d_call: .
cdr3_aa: CASSPERDLHNYGYTF
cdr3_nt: TGTGCCAGCAGCCCTGAAAGGGACCTACACAACTATGGCTACACCTTC

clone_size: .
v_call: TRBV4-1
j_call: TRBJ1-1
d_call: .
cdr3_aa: CASSQDPDRNTEAFF
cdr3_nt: TGCGCCAGCAGCCAAGATCCTGACAGGAACACTGAAGCTTTCTTT

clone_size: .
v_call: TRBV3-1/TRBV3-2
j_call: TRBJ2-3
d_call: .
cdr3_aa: CASSQDGWGSPQGTQYF
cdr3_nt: TGTGCCAGCAGCCAAGATGGGTGGGGAAGCCCACAAGGTACGCAGTATTTT

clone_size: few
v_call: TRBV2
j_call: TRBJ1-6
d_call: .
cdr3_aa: CASSARAGRQNSPLHF
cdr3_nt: TGTGCCAGCAGTGCGAGAGCGGGGCGACAAAATTCACCCCTCCACTTT

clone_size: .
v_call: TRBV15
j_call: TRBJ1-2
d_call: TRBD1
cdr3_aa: CATSSKQGTYGYTF
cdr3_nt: TGTGCCACCAGCAGTAAACAGGGGACCTATGGCTACACCTTC

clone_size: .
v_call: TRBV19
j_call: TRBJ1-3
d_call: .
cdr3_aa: CASSMILTGNTIYF
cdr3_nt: TGTGCCAGTAGTATGATACTCACTGGAAACACCATATATTTT

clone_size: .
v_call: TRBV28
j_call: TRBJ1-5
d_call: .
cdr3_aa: CASGENNQPQHF
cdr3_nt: TGTGCCAGTGGGGAGAACAATCAGCCCCAGCATTTT

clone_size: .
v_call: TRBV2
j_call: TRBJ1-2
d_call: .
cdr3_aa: CASSGGQYTNYGYTF
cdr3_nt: TGTGCCAGCAGTGGTGGACAGTACACTAACTATGGCTACACCTTC

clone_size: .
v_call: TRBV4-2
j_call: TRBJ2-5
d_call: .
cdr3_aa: CASSQFSGTVRGTQYF
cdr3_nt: TGTGCCAGCAGCCAATTCTCCGGGACGGTAAGAGGGACCCAGTACTTC

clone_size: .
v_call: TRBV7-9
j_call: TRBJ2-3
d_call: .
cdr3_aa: CASSISWGVSETQYF
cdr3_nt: TGTGCCAGCAGCATAAGTTGGGGGGTCTCAGAAACGCAGTATTTT

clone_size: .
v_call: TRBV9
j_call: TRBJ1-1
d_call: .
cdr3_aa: CASSGGATEAFF
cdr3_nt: TGTGCCAGCAGCGGGGGGGCTACTGAAGCTTTCTTT

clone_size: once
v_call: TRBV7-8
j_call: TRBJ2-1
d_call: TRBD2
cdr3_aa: CASSLPSGPGDEQFF
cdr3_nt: TGTGCCAGCAGCCTGCCTAGCGGGCCTGGGGATGAGCAGTTCTTC

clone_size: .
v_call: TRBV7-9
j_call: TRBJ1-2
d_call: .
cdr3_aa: CASSRYGTPSLLEGYTF
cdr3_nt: TGTGCCAGCAGCAGATATGGGACACCTTCCCTTCTTGAAGGCTACACCTTC

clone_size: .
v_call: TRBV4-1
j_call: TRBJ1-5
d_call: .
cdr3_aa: CASSQSQGGQPQHF
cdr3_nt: TGCGCCAGCAGCCAATCACAGGGCGGTCAGCCCCAGCATTTT

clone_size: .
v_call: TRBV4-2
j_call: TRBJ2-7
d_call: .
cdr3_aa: CASSQDFWVGRESEQYF
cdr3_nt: TGTGCCAGCAGCCAAGATTTTTGGGTCGGCAGGGAGAGCGAGCAGTACTTC

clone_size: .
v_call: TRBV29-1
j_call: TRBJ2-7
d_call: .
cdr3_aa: CSVVLVADYEQYF
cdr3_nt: TGCAGCGTTGTCTTGGTAGCAGACTACGAGCAGTACTTC

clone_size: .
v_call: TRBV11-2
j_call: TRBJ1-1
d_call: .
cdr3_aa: CASSLVRTEAFF
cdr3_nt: TGTGCCAGCAGCTTAGTCCGAACTGAAGCTTTCTTT

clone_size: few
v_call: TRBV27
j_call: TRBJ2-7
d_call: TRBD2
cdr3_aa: CATGGWAGAEQYF
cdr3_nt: TGTGCCACCGGCGGGTGGGCGGGAGCCGAGCAGTACTTC

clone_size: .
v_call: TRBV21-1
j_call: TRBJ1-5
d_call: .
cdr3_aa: CASSKAAQEINQPQHF
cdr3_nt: TGTGCCAGCAGCAAAGCAGCACAGGAGATAAATCAGCCCCAGCATTTT